The 26 T cell receptor beta chains below were found in one sample sequenced in a study of cytomegalovirus exposure and HLA in healthy donors. Primers for the PCR totalled 60 Vbeta and 13 Jbeta. Here immunoSEQ multiplex PCR was the method, and the copy in TCRdb shows in-frame clones only, minus some. The data hold about 170,000 clones, with approximately 85% observed a single time. The sequencing sample was made of PBMCs. The receptors here all came from a man in his late teens or twenties in good health and CMV-seropositive.

The sample holds one count of this clone. The rearrangement links TRBV9 to TRBJ2-5, with a weak D call TRBD2 (6 bases). The CDR3 spans 13 residues. Trimming shortened V by 5 bases and J by 5 bases, and 13 bases separated the two germline ends. Looked up from germline, CDR1 is SGDLS and CDR2 is YYNGEE. The DNA for the CDR3 is TGTGCCAGCAGTCAATTCGGGAGCGAGACCCAGTACTTC. Residues: CASSQFGSETQYF.

For the CDR3, the DNA is TGTGCCAGCAGCGACTTACGCGGGGGAGAGACCCAGTACTTC. This encodes CASSDLRGGETQYF. The gene calls are TRBV7-6 and TRBJ2-5; 7 nucleotides line up with TRBD2. Per the germline V gene, CDR1 is SGHVS and CDR2 is FNYEAQ. V gave up 5 bases and J gave up 4 bases; unmatched junction bases: 7. CDR3 length equals 14 residues.

The chain uses TRBV6-4 and TRBJ1-1; D is undetermined. CDR1 and CDR2 (germline): MRHNA, SNTAGT. V lost 0 bases, J lost 7 bases, and 9 bases lay in between. CDR3 length: 13 residues. The CDR3 DNA reads as TGTGCCAGCAGTGACTCCGGGTTGAGTGAAGCTTTCTTT. Translation: CASSDSGLSEAFF.

This chain uses TRBV4-2 with TRBJ2-1, with a possible D match to TRBD1 (5 bases). This CDR3 comprises 14 residues. V lost 0 bases, J lost 8 bases, and 11 bases lay in between. Germline assignment: CDR1 LGHNA and CDR2 YNFKEQ. The CDR3 bases are TGTGCCAGCAGCCAAGACTTTCAGGGCTATGAGCAGTTCTTC. Amino acids: CASSQDFQGYEQFF.

The chain has TRBV11-3 and TRBJ1-2; D call uncertain. V lost 0 bases and J lost 8, with 4 bases in between. This CDR3 contains 11 residues. Germline V CDR1 and CDR2: SGHNT, YENEEA. CDR3 nucleotide sequence: TGTGCCAGCAGCTTAGAGGGCGGCTACACCTTC. Translation: CASSLEGGYTF.

This chain connects TRBV2 to TRBJ1-2, with 7 nucleotides matching TRBD1. The CDR3 sequence is 15 residues long. J gave up 4 bases and V 7 bases, and 12 bases lay outside the gene matches. From germline, CDR1 is SNHLY and CDR2 FYNNEI. The CDR3 sequence is CASIETRTGAYGYTF. The CDR3 nucleotides are TGTGCCAGCATCGAGACGCGGACAGGAGCCTATGGCTACACCTTC. Full variable domain (outside the CDR3, taken from reference TRBV2 and TRBJ1-2): EPEVTQTPSHQVTQMGQEVILRCVPISNHLYFYWYRQILGQKVEFLVSFYNNEISEKSEIFDDQFSVERPDGSNFTLKIRSTKLEDSAMYFCASIETRTGAYGYTFGSGTRLTVV.

The gene calls are TRBV7-6 and TRBJ2-7, with 11 bases identical to TRBD2. Germline values: CDR1 SGHVS, CDR2 FNYEAQ. V was clipped by 5 bases and J by 2 bases; unmatched bases: 8. CDR3 length: 16 residues. CDR3 loop: CASSPRVSGGAYEQYF. The CDR3 region has the DNA TGTGCCAGCAGCCCCCGGGTTAGCGGGGGGGCCTACGAGCAGTACTTC.

The chain couples TRBV6-1 to TRBJ2-2, with a possible D match to TRBD2 (6 bases). This CDR3 spans 13 amino acids. CDR1 is MNHNS and CDR2 is SASEGT in the germline V gene. CDR3 DNA: TGTGCAACGGGGGATATTAACACCGGGGAGCTGTTTTTT. It is translated as CATGDINTGELFF.

The CDR3 DNA reads TGTGCCAGCAGCTTGGCCGGGCAGGGGCGCACCTACGAGCAGTACTTC. This sequence encodes CASSLAGQGRTYEQYF. The genes are TRBV5-4 and TRBJ2-7, with D possibly matching TRBD1 (6 bases). V gave up 0 bases and J gave up 2 bases, with 15 bases separating them. Germline-derived CDR1 and CDR2 are SGHNT and YYREEE (reference sequence). The CDR3 contains 16 residues. The entire variable domain, with the rest obtained from reference TRBV5-4 and TRBJ2-7, is as follows: ETGVTQSPTHLIKTRGQQVTLRCSSQSGHNTVSWYQQALGQGPQFIFQYYREEENGRGNFPPRFSGLQFPNYSSELNVNALELDDSALYLCASSLAGQGRTYEQYFGPGTRLTVT.

The chain recombines TRBV9 with TRBJ1-1; maybe TRBD1 (5 bases). The CDR3 length is 14 residues. Trimming removed 6 bases from V and 0 bases from J, with 12 bases in between. Germline V gene sequence: CDR1 SGDLS, CDR2 YYNGEE. CDR3 residues: CASTTGDMNTEAFF. CDR3 DNA sequence: TGTGCCAGCACAACAGGAGACATGAACACTGAAGCTTTCTTT.

The chain uses TRBV4-1 and TRBJ2-7; TRBD1 agrees at 8 bases. V shed 5 bases, J shed 4 bases, and the junction held 13 bases outside the gene matches. The CDR3 has 16 amino acids. Germline V gives CDR1 MGHRA, CDR2 YSYEKL. The chain's CDR3 is CASSYTGQGALYEQYF. The CDR3 nucleotides read TGCGCCAGCAGCTACACGGGCCAGGGGGCATTGTACGAGCAGTACTTC.

V usage is TRBV2 and J usage is TRBJ2-7, with TRBD2 as a possible D gene (6 bases). The V end was cut by 6 bases, the J end by 3 bases, with 12 bases between. The CDR3 has 13 residues. The germline CDR1 and CDR2 sequences are SNHLY and FYNNEI. CDR3 region: CASSGLTNYEQYF. As DNA, the CDR3 is TGTGCCAGCAGCGGACTAACAAACTACGAGCAGTACTTC. Full variable domain (missing parts from reference TRBV2 and TRBJ2-7): EPEVTQTPSHQVTQMGQEVILRCVPISNHLYFYWYRQILGQKVEFLVSFYNNEISEKSEIFDDQFSVERPDGSNFTLKIRSTKLEDSAMYFCASSGLTNYEQYFGPGTRLTVT.

V and J are TRBV9 and TRBJ2-5; D is unresolved. V was trimmed by 0 bases and J by 1 base, leaving 10 bases between them. The germline gives CDR1 SGDLS, CDR2 YYNGEE. The CDR3 has 15 amino acids. In DNA form, the CDR3 reads TGTGCCAGCAGCGTAGTGGGTGGCGGCCAAGAGACCCAGTACTTC. It specifies CASSVVGGGQETQYF. Full variable domain (remainder filled in from reference TRBV9 and TRBJ2-5): DSGVTQTPKHLITATGQRVTLRCSPRSGDLSVYWYQQSLDQGLQFLIQYYNGEERAKGNILERFSAQQFPDLHSELNLSSLELGDSALYFCASSVVGGGQETQYFGPGTRLLVL.

V is TRBV6-1 and J is TRBJ1-5; the match to TRBD1 covers 9 bases. Germline-derived CDR1 and CDR2 are MNHNS and SASEGT. Losses at the gene ends were 3 bases for V and 4 bases for J; bases not matched to a gene: 7. The CDR3 consists of 16 residues. The CDR3 DNA sequence: TGTGCCAGCAGTGACCGGGACAGGGCTCTGAATCAGCCCCAGCATTTT. Its protein product is CASSDRDRALNQPQHF.

V and J are TRBV5-1 and TRBJ2-7, with D perhaps matching TRBD2 (6 bases). The CDR3 totals 14 residues. Trimming cost V 2 bases and J 0 bases, with 9 bases left between them. CDR1 SGHRS and CDR2 YFSETQ come from the germline V gene. The DNA of the CDR3 is TGCGCCAGCAGCTTAGGGGACTCCTCCTACGAGCAGTACTTC. Amino acids: CASSLGDSSYEQYF.

The chain recombines TRBV7-2 with TRBJ2-2; 7 positions match TRBD1. The ends lost 1 base at V and 2 bases at J; junction bases unmatched: 4. The CDR3 covers 16 residues. Germline assignment: CDR1 SGHTA and CDR2 FQGNSA. CDR3 in amino acids: CASSLVGGFNTGELFF. The DNA of the CDR3 is TGTGCCAGCAGCTTAGTAGGGGGCTTTAACACCGGGGAGCTGTTTTTT.

The rearrangement joins TRBV7-2 to TRBJ2-7; tentative D call: TRBD1 (5 bases). The CDR3 is made up of 14 amino acids. Trimming stripped 3 bases from V and 2 bases from J, with 11 bases between. CDR1 is SGHTA, CDR2 FQGNSA, per germline. In DNA, the CDR3 is TGTGCCAGCAGCTTTCATCAGGGTACCTACGAGCAGTACTTC. Amino acid sequence: CASSFHQGTYEQYF.

DNA for the CDR3: TGCGCCAGCAGCCCCTTGGTAGGGGGTGCCTACAATGAGCAGTTCTTC. Encoded protein: CASSPLVGGAYNEQFF. The rearrangement links TRBV5-1 to TRBJ2-1; maybe TRBD1 (6 bases). The ends were cut back, 4 bases at V and 2 bases at J, with 16 bases in the middle. The germline V gene has CDR1 SGHRS and CDR2 YFSETQ. The CDR3 runs 16 residues.

The genes are TRBV9 and TRBJ2-4, with D possibly TRBD1 on 6 matching bases. CDR3 size: 14 residues. The germline V gene encodes CDR1 SGDLS and CDR2 YYNGEE. V gave up 4 bases and J gave up 4 bases, with 12 bases separating them. In DNA form, the CDR3 reads TGTGCCAGCAGCTGGACAGCCATAAAAAACATTCAGTACTTC. As protein: CASSWTAIKNIQYF.

This CDR3 reads CASSGGTGRIHTEAFF. Here the CDR3 DNA reads TGTGCCAGCAGCGGTGGGACAGGTCGTATACACACTGAAGCTTTCTTT. V and J are TRBV7-9 and TRBJ1-1; 8 bases are a match to TRBD1. Germline loops: CDR1 SEHNR, CDR2 FQNEAQ (reference sequence). This CDR3 spans 16 amino acids. The V and J ends lost 5 bases and 3 bases, in that order; junction bases with no gene match: 11.

The chain joins TRBV7-9 to TRBJ1-2; 8 bases are a match to TRBD1. The CDR3 is 14 residues long. Germline loops: CDR1 SEHNR, CDR2 FQNEAQ (reference sequence). Unmatched junction bases numbered 8, after V lost 5 bases and J lost 6 bases. Here the CDR3 reads CASSPSTGEDGYTF. CDR3 bases: TGTGCCAGCAGCCCGTCGACAGGGGAGGATGGCTACACCTTC.

The genes are TRBV6-6 and TRBJ1-2; 12 bases align to TRBD1. With V trimmed by 4 bases and J by 4 bases, 4 bases remained unmatched. Germline lookup yields CDR1 MNHNY and CDR2 SVGAGI (reference sequence). The CDR3 sequence is 15 residues long. The CDR3 nucleotides are TGTGCCAGCAGTTGGGGACAGGGGGCAGGCTATGGCTACACCTTC. The encoded protein is CASSWGQGAGYGYTF.

The V call is TRBV6-6, the J call TRBJ1-1; D unresolved. The CDR3 runs 12 residues. Trimming cost V 5 bases and J 4 bases, with 8 bases left between them. Per the germline V gene, CDR1 is MNHNY and CDR2 is SVGAGI (reference sequence). CDR3 DNA sequence: TGTGCCAGCAGTAGGGAGGGCACTGAAGCTTTCTTT. Protein sequence: CASSREGTEAFF.

The chain employs TRBV2 and TRBJ1-3; D uncertain. Germline CDR1 and CDR2: SNHLY and FYNNEI. V was trimmed by 0 bases and J by 0 bases, leaving 12 bases between them. This CDR3 is 17 amino acids long. Here the CDR3 reads CASSEALPGTSGNTIYF. The DNA for the CDR3 is TGTGCCAGCAGTGAAGCGCTTCCGGGAACCTCTGGAAACACCATATATTTT.

The rearrangement joins TRBV4-1 to TRBJ1-2; 7 bases fit TRBD1. The CDR3 is 15 residues long. Germline CDR1 is MGHRA and CDR2 is YSYEKL. V lost 0 bases and J lost 8; bases outside the gene matches: 9. CDR3: CASSQEGAGGGGYTF. DNA for the CDR3: TGCGCCAGCAGCCAAGAAGGGGCAGGGGGAGGCGGCTACACCTTC.

This chain's CDR3 is CASSFSGGGQETQYF. The CDR3 region has the DNA TGTGCCAGCAGCTTTAGCGGGGGGGGACAAGAGACCCAGTACTTC. This chain joins TRBV11-2 and TRBJ2-5; 11 bases map to TRBD2. This CDR3 contains 15 residues. Germline V CDR1 and CDR2: SGHAT, FQNNGV. The V gene end was trimmed by 3 bases and the J gene end by 2 bases; junction bases not matched to a gene: 2. Filled out from reference TRBV11-2 and TRBJ2-5, the complete variable domain reads EAGVAQSPRYKIIEKRQSVAFWCNPISGHATLYWYQQILGQGPKLLIQFQNNGVVDDSQLPKDRFSAERLKGVDSTLKIQPAKLEDSAVYLCASSFSGGGQETQYFGPGTRLLVL.